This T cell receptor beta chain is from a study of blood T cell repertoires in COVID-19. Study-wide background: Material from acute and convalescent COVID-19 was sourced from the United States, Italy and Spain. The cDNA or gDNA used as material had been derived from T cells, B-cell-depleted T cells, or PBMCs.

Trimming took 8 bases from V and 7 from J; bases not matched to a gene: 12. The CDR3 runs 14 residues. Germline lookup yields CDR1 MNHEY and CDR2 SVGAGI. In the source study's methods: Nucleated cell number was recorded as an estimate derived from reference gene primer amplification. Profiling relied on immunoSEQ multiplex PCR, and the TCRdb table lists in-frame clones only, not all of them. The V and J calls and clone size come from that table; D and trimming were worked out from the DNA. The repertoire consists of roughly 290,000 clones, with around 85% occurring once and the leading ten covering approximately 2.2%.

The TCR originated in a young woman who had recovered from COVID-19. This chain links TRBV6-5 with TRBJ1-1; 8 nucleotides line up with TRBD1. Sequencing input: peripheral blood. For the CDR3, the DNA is TGTGCCAGCCTTAAGGGCGCAGGGGGCAGTGAAGCTTTCTTT. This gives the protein CASLKGAGGSEAFF.